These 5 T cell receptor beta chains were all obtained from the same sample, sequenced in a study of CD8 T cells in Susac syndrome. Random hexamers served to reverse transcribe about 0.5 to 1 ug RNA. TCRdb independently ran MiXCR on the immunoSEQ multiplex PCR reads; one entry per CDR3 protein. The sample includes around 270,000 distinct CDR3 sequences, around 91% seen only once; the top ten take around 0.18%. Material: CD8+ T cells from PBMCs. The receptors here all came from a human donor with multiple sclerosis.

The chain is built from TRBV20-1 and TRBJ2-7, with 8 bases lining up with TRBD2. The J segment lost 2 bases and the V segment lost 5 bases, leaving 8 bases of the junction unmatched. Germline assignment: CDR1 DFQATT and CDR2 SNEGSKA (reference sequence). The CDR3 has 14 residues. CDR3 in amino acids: CSADGLAQTYEQYF. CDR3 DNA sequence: TGCAGTGCTGACGGACTAGCCCAAACCTACGAGCAGTACTTC.

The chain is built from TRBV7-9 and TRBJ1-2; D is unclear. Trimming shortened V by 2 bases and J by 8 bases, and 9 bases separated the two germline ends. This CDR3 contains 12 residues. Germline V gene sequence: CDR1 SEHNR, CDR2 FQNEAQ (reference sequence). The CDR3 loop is CASSLSRQGYTF. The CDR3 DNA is TGTGCCAGCAGCTTAAGCAGGCAGGGCTACACCTTC.

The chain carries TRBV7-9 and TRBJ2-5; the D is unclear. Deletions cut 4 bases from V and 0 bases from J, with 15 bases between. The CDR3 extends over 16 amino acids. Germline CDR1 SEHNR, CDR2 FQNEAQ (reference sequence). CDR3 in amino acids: CASSYWGEINQETQYF. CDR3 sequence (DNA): TGTGCCAGCAGCTATTGGGGTGAGATTAACCAAGAGACCCAGTACTTC. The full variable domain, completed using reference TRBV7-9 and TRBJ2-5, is DTGVSQNPRHKITKRGQNVTFRCDPISEHNRLYWYRQTLGQGPEFLTYFQNEAQLEKSRLLSDRFSAERPKGSFSTLEIQRTEQGDSAMYLCASSYWGEINQETQYFGPGTRLLVL.

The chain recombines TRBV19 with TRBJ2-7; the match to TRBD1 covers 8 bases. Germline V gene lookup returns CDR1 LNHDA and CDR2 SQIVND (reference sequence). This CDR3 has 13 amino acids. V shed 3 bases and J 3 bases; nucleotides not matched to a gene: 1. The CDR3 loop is CASSMGTGYEQYF. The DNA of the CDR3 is TGTGCCAGTAGTATGGGGACAGGCTACGAGCAGTACTTC.

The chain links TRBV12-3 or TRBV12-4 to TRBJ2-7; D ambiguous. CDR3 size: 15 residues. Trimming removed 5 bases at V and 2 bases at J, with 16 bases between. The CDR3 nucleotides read TGTGCCAGCAGTAAGGTCCCGGACGTCACCTACGAGCAGTACTTC. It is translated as CASSKVPDVTYEQYF.